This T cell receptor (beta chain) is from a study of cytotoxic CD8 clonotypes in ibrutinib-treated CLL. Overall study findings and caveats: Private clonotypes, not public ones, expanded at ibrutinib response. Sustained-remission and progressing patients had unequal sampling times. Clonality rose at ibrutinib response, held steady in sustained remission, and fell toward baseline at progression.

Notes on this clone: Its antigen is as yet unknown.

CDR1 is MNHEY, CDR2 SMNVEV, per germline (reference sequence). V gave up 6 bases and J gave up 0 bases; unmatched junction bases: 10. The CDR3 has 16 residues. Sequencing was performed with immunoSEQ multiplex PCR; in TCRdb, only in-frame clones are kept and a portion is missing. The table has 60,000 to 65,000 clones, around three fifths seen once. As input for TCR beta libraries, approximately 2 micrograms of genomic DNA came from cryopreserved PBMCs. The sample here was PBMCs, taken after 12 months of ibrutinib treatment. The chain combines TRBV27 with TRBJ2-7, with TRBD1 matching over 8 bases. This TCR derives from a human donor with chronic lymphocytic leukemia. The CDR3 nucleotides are TGTGCCAGCAGACCCACCGGGACAGGTCGCTCCTACGAGCAGTACTTC. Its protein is CASRPTGTGRSYEQYF.